The following is a T cell receptor (beta chain) sequence with its context. The antigen remains unidentified. The data were taken from a study of T cell therapy after organ transplantation. Study as a whole: Therapy products were autologous CMV-specific T cells, peptide-expanded for two to three weeks. Study findings and constraints: Post-therapy reconstitution appeared to include transferred and endogenous clonotypes.

The method was immunoSEQ multiplex PCR; TCRdb's version includes in-frame clones alone and lacks a portion of them. This sample has about 3,600 clones; about two thirds occur once, and the top ten carry under 45%. CDR1 is MNHEY and CDR2 is SMNVEV in the germline V gene (reference sequence). The CDR3 runs 15 residues. J was trimmed by 2 bases and V by 2 bases; bases with no gene match: 4. Time point indicated: 20-29 weeks after completion of therapy. This chain joins TRBV27 and TRBJ2-3; 7 nucleotides match TRBD2. The source of this sequence is a human patient who had received a solid organ transplant and had CMV disease. The graft donor may be the source of some T cells. The sample in question was CD8+ T cells from blood, obtained after autologous CMV-specific T cell therapy. This chain's CDR3 is CASSLGGGSTDTQYF. CDR3 DNA: TGTGCCAGCAGTTTAGGGGGAGGGTCCACAGATACGCAGTATTTT.